This T cell receptor (beta chain) was captured by sequencing in a study of early T cells in non-severe SARS-CoV-2 infection. In TCRdb, the 5' RACE reads were re-called with MiXCR into one record per CDR3 protein. This table has fewer than 55,000 distinct CDR3 sequences, 7% to 10% appearing once. This clonotype was seen at least ten times. Germline loops: CDR1 SQVTM, CDR2 ANQGSEA. The CDR3 extends over 11 amino acids. The chain combines TRBV29-1 with TRBJ2-3; no reliable D call. Sequencing was done on a sample of whole blood. The sequence derives from an adult who was a healthcare worker with PCR-confirmed SARS-CoV-2 infection or an uninfected control (not recorded which). The CDR3 region is CISAVGDTQYF. The CDR3 bases are TGCATCTCCGCCGTGGGAGATACGCAGTATTTT.